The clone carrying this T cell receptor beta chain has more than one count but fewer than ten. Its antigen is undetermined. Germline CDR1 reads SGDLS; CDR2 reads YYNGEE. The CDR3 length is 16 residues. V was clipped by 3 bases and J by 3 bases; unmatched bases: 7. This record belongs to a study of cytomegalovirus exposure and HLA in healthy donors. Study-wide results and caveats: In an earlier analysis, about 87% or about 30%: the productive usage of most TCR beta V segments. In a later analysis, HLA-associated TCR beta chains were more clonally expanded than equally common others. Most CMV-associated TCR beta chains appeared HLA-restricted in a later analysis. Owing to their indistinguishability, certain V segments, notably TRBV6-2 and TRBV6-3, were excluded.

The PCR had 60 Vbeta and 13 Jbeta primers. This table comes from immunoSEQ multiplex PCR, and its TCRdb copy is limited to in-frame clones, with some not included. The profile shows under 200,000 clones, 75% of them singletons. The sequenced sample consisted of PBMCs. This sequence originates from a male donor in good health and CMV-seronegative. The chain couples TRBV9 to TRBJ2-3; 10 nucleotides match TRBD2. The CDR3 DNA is TGTGCCAGCAGCGCCGGGACTAGCGTAAATACAGATACGCAGTATTTT. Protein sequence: CASSAGTSVNTDTQYF.